Presented here are 8 T cell receptor beta chains from one specimen sequenced in a study of blood T cell repertoires in COVID-19. Clones were read by immunoSEQ multiplex PCR, and TCRdb kept only the in-frame ones, dropping some. The profile shows 140,000 or so clones, 80% to 90% of them singletons. The specimen sequenced was peripheral blood. The receptor source for this set is a woman between 45 and 65 years old with active or convalescent COVID-19.

The chain joins TRBV14 to TRBJ1-2; D is uncertain. The ends were cut back, 0 bases at V and 8 bases at J, with 10 bases in the middle. This CDR3 is 13 amino acids long. From germline, CDR1 is SGHDN and CDR2 FVKESK. The CDR3 DNA reads as TGTGCCAGCAGCCAAGATTCGGGTTTGGGCTACACCTTC. This encodes CASSQDSGLGYTF.

The rearrangement joins TRBV24-1 to TRBJ2-2, with D maybe TRBD2 (5 bases). The V end lost 7 bases, the J end lost 2 bases, and 7 bases lay between the germline ends. CDR1 and CDR2 from the germline V gene are KGHDR and SFDVKD. The CDR3 sequence is 13 residues long. The CDR3 DNA reads TGTGCCACCAGAGAGGGAAACACCGGGGAGCTGTTTTTT. As protein: CATREGNTGELFF.

The chain combines TRBV2 with TRBJ1-1, with TRBD1 identical over 8 bases. This CDR3 region has 14 residues. The germline V gene encodes CDR1 SNHLY and CDR2 FYNNEI. V was clipped by 4 bases and J by 3 bases; unmatched bases: 4. As DNA, the CDR3 is TGTGCCAGCAGTGCCGGGACAGGACACACTGAAGCTTTCTTT. Protein: CASSAGTGHTEAFF.

V usage is TRBV5-8 and J usage is TRBJ2-1; 8 bases line up with TRBD2. CDR3 length: 15 residues. V was pared by 2 bases and J by 5 bases, with 6 bases of the junction left unmatched. The germline gives CDR1 SGHTS, CDR2 YDEGEE. CDR3 amino acids: CASSFFGGEDNEQFF. Written as DNA, the CDR3 is TGTGCCAGCAGCTTTTTCGGGGGGGAGGACAATGAGCAGTTCTTC.

CDR3: CATSDPPKQGPMNTEAFF. The DNA of the CDR3 is TGTGCCACCAGTGACCCCCCAAAACAGGGCCCCATGAACACTGAAGCTTTCTTT. V is TRBV24-1 and J is TRBJ1-1, with D perhaps matching TRBD1 (6 bases). Germline loops: CDR1 KGHDR, CDR2 SFDVKD. This CDR3 contains 18 residues. V dropped 4 bases and J dropped 0 bases, with 20 bases sitting between them.

This clone was observed a single time. The gene calls are TRBV5-5 and TRBJ1-1, with 7 bases lining up with TRBD1. From germline, CDR1 is SGHKS and CDR2 YYEKEE (reference sequence). This CDR3 is 16 amino acids long. With 6 bases clipped from V and 6 bases from J, the junction kept 17 bases outside the gene matches. The CDR3: CASNPRQGGMFAEAFF. Written as DNA, the CDR3 is TGTGCCAGCAACCCGAGGCAGGGGGGAATGTTTGCTGAAGCTTTCTTT.

The V call is TRBV15, the J call TRBJ1-3; D possibly corresponds to TRBD1 (6 bases). Germline V gene lookup returns CDR1 LNHNV and CDR2 YYDKDF (reference sequence). V dropped 4 bases and J dropped 0 bases, with 13 bases sitting between them. This CDR3 is built from 16 residues. As DNA, the CDR3 is TGTGCCACCAGCACTAGGGACACTTACTCTGGAAACACCATATATTTT. It codes for CATSTRDTYSGNTIYF.

The genes are TRBV12-3 or TRBV12-4 and TRBJ1-1; TRBD1 agrees at 10 bases. With 5 bases clipped from V and 11 bases from J, the junction kept 8 bases outside the gene matches. The CDR3 runs to 13 residues. The CDR3 DNA follows: TGTGCCAGCAGTGCCAGACAGGGGGCATGGGCTTTCTTT. Residues: CASSARQGAWAFF.